A single sample is the source of the 15 T cell receptor beta chains below, sequenced in a study of shared clonotypes between healthy human individuals. TCRdb keeps only in-frame clones here, not all; method: immunoSEQ multiplex PCR. The repertoire has a few hundred thousand clones, around three quarters of them found once; the top ten carry approximately 12%. The sequenced sample consisted of PBMCs. Source of these receptors: a middle-aged woman in good health. Some clones in this sample may be carry-over from other donors' samples.

The chain uses TRBV6-6 and TRBJ1-1; unclear D gene. Germline CDR1 is MNHNY and CDR2 is SVGAGI (reference sequence). The CDR3 totals 13 residues. V shed 5 bases and J shed 0 bases, with 7 bases lying between them. The CDR3, as DNA: TGTGCCAGCAGTACCATGATGAACACTGAAGCTTTCTTT. This encodes CASSTMMNTEAFF.

The chain is built from TRBV28 and TRBJ1-1, with TRBD1 identical over 7 bases. CDR1 MDHEN and CDR2 SYDVKM come from the germline V gene. Trimming at V came to 10 bases and at J to 3 bases, leaving 8 bases not matched to a gene. The CDR3 loop spans 13 amino acids. CDR3: CATGTATYTEAFF. DNA of the CDR3: TGTGCCACTGGGACAGCGACATACACTGAAGCTTTCTTT. Using reference TRBV28 and TRBJ1-1 for the parts outside the CDR3, the full variable domain is DVKVTQSSRYLVKRTGEKVFLECVQDMDHENMFWYRQDPGLGLRLIYFSYDVKMKEKGDIPEGYSVSREKKERFSLILESASTNQTSMYLCATGTATYTEAFFGQGTRLTVV.

The V call is TRBV27, the J call TRBJ2-3; D is possibly TRBD1 or TRBD2 (5 bases each). This CDR3 is 14 amino acids long. V was cut by 8 bases and J by 2 bases, with 14 bases left in between. Germline V gene sequence: CDR1 MNHEY, CDR2 SMNVEV (reference sequence). CDR3 nucleotide sequence: TGTGCCAGCGGCTGGGACCCTTTCACAGATACGCAGTATTTT. Translated: CASGWDPFTDTQYF.

The V gene is TRBV28, the J gene TRBJ2-3, with D uncertain. This CDR3 is built from 10 residues. Trimming removed 7 bases from V and 5 bases from J, with 4 bases in between. Germline V lookup: CDR1 MDHEN, CDR2 SYDVKM. The CDR3 DNA reads TGTGCCAGCATGGGAGATACGCAGTATTTT. Amino acid sequence: CASMGDTQYF.

This clone was seen a few times. V gene TRBV6-5 combines with J gene TRBJ1-2; TRBD1 matches 7 bases. Unmatched junction bases numbered 5, after V lost 6 bases and J lost 7 bases. There are 12 residues in the CDR3. Germline V gene lookup returns CDR1 MNHEY and CDR2 SVGAGI. CDR3 bases: TGTGCCAGCAGAGACAGGGCTAGTGGCTACACCTTC. Protein sequence: CASRDRASGYTF.

The genes are TRBV2 and TRBJ2-7; 7 nucleotides line up with TRBD2. Germline V gene sequence: CDR1 SNHLY, CDR2 FYNNEI. V shed 1 base, J shed 2 bases, and the junction held 5 bases outside the gene matches. The CDR3 has 15 amino acids. CDR3: CASSEGRGSAYEQYF. In nucleotides, the CDR3 is TGTGCCAGCAGTGAAGGGCGGGGGTCTGCCTACGAGCAGTACTTC.

This clone was detected only once. Other DNA sequences in the sample encode the same CDR3. The chain recombines TRBV5-1 with TRBJ2-7; the D gene could be TRBD1 or TRBD2 (6 bases each). Germline-derived CDR1 and CDR2 are SGHRS and YFSETQ. The CDR3 spans 14 residues. With 0 bases removed from V and 7 bases from J, the gap between germline ends came to 14 bases. CDR3 nucleotides: TGCGCCAGCAGCTTGGCCGTGGGGGGCAGTGAGCAGTACTTC. This encodes CASSLAVGGSEQYF.

The chain carries TRBV7-3 and TRBJ2-1, with a weak D call TRBD1 (5 bases). Germline V gives CDR1 SGHTA, CDR2 FQGTGA. CDR3 length equals 12 residues. The V and J ends lost 5 bases and 7 bases respectively, with 9 bases between them. The CDR3 sequence: CASSATGNEQFF. DNA for the CDR3: TGTGCCAGCAGCGCAACAGGAAATGAGCAGTTCTTC.

Of note for this clone: A far larger clone is one nucleotide away, so this likely arose from a read error. This CDR3 is missing its conserved last phenylalanine or tryptophan, likely due to a read error. This CDR3 is CASSLAESEAFL. CDR3 sequence (DNA): TGCGCCAGCAGCTTGGCCGAAAGTGAAGCTTTCCTT. J is TRBJ1-1 and V is TRBV5-1; no reliable D call. There are 12 residues in the CDR3. Germline lookup yields CDR1 SGHRS and CDR2 YFSETQ. V shed 0 bases and J shed 7 bases, with 7 bases lying between them.

This chain uses TRBV4-1 with TRBJ2-4; TRBD1 is a possible D gene (6 bases). CDR1 is MGHRA and CDR2 is YSYEKL in the germline V gene. The CDR3 length is 18 residues. Deletions cut 1 base from V and 1 base from J, with 17 bases between. DNA for the CDR3: TGCGCCAGCAGCCAAGTGCCCAGGGGAAGTTTGGCCAAAAACATTCAGTACTTC. Its protein is CASSQVPRGSLAKNIQYF.

Remarks on this clone: Mismatch with germline at one junction end may stem from a read error. The chain joins TRBV15 to TRBJ2-5; tentative D call: TRBD2 (5 bases). This CDR3 region has 13 residues. Germline-derived CDR1 and CDR2 are LNHNV and YYDKDF (reference sequence). CDR3 in amino acids: CATSGEGRGAQYF. CDR3 DNA sequence: TGTGCCACCAGCGGAGAGGGTCGGGGAGCCCAGTACTTC.

The chain joins TRBV15 to TRBJ2-7; D is unresolved. V dropped 4 bases and J dropped 6 bases, with 28 bases sitting between them. The CDR3 sequence is 18 residues long. Germline assignment: CDR1 LNHNV and CDR2 YYDKDF (reference sequence). The CDR3 DNA follows: TGTGCCACCAGCACCCCTCCCCGTCATAGCCCTTTTAGGAGCGAGCAGTACTTC. As protein: CATSTPPRHSPFRSEQYF.

V usage is TRBV27 and J usage is TRBJ2-1; D not resolved. The germline V gene encodes CDR1 MNHEY and CDR2 SMNVEV (reference sequence). Trimming took off 5 bases at V and 1 base at J, with 12 bases between the two ends. There are 15 residues in the CDR3. CDR3 loop: CASSPHGPSYNEQFF. CDR3 DNA: TGTGCCAGCAGTCCCCACGGGCCGTCCTACAATGAGCAGTTCTTC.

The chain links TRBV5-1 to TRBJ2-7, with a weak D call TRBD2 (6 bases). From germline, CDR1 is SGHRS and CDR2 YFSETQ. The CDR3 is 13 amino acids. With 2 bases removed from V and 6 bases from J, the gap between germline ends came to 12 bases. CDR3 protein: CASSLAGGIEQYF. CDR3 bases: TGCGCCAGCAGCTTAGCGGGTGGAATCGAGCAGTACTTC.

J is TRBJ2-7 and V is TRBV4-1, with 10 nucleotides matching TRBD2. In germline, CDR1 is MGHRA, CDR2 YSYEKL. With V trimmed by 3 bases and J by 6 bases, 11 bases remained unmatched. This CDR3 comprises 16 residues. The CDR3 sequence: CASSHPPAGGPSEQYF. The CDR3 region has the DNA TGCGCCAGCAGCCACCCCCCAGCGGGAGGGCCAAGCGAGCAGTACTTC.